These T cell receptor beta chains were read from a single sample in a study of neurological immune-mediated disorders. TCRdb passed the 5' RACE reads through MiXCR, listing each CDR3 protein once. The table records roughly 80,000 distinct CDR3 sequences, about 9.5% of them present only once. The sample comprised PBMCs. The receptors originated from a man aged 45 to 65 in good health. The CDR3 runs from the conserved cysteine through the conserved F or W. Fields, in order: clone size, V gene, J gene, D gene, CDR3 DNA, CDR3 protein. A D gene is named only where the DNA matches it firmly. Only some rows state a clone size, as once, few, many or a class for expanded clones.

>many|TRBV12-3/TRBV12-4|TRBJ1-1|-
TGTGCCAGCAGTTTGAGGGCCCAGGGTACGACTGAAGCTTTCTTT
CASSLRAQGTTEAFF
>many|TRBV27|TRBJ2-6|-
TGTGCCAGCAGTTTCGTAACAGGGAGCCACTCTGGGGCCAACGTCCTGACTTTC
CASSFVTGSHSGANVLTF
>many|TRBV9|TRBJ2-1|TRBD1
TGTGCCAGCAGCGCAGGGGGCGCGGGCTACAATGAGCAGTTCTTC
CASSAGGAGYNEQFF
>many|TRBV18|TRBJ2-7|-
TGTGCCAGCTCACCGGCGGTGAGCTCCTACGAGCAGTACTTC
CASSPAVSSYEQYF
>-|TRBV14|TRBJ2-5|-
TGTGCCAGCAGCCACCCGGGGGCAGAGACCCAGTACTTC
CASSHPGAETQYF
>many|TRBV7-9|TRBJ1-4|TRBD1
TGTGCCAGCAGCGCCGGGACAGGGGTTAATGAAAAACTGTTTTTT
CASSAGTGVNEKLFF
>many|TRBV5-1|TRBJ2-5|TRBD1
TGCGCCAGCAGCTTGGCCGAGGGTAGAGGGGGCTGGGAGACCCAGTACTTC
CASSLAEGRGGWETQYF
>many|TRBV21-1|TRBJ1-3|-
TGTGCCAGCACCAAAAGCGGGGGCCCCACTCCGCTTCCCTATGGAAACACCATATATTTT
CASTKSGGPTPLPYGNTIYF
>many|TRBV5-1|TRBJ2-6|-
TGCGCCAGCAGCTTTGGGAACCCAGGTGGGGCCAACGTCCTGACTTTC
CASSFGNPGGANVLTF
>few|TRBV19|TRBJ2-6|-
TGTGCCAGTAGTATTTTTGGGCGGCCCTCTGGGGCCAACGTCCTGACTTTC
CASSIFGRPSGANVLTF
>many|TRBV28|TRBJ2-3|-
TGTGCCAGCAGTTTTCAATCGAGGAATTTT
CASSFQSRNF
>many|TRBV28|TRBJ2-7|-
TGTGCCACCCTGATAGCCAGGGAGAACTCCTACGAGCAGTACTTC
CATLIARENSYEQYF
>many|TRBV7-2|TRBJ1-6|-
TGTGCCAGCAGCTTAGGGGGGGACGCTAATTCACCCCTCCACTTT
CASSLGGDANSPLHF
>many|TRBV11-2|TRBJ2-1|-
TGTGCCAGCACCCCGGGGTTCAATGAGCAGTTCTTC
CASTPGFNEQFF
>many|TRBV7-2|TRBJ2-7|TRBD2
TGTGCCAGCAGCGGGGGACTAGAGGGCTACGAGCAGTACTTC
CASSGGLEGYEQYF
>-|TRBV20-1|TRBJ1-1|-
TGCAGTGCTAGGGGGCTTAGGCACACTGAAGCTTTCTTT
CSARGLRHTEAFF
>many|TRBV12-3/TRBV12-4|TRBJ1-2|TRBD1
TGTGCCACTAATTTCCCCGGGGCTTTGGAGGGGGGGACAGTGAATGGCTACACCTTC
CATNFPGALEGGTVNGYTF
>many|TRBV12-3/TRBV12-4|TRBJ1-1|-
TGTGCCAGCAGTTTAAGGGAGACAGCTTTCTTT
CASSLRETAFF
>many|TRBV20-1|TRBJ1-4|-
TGCAGTGCTATACCGCGCCGGAGGGGAATTAATGAAAAACTGTTTTTT
CSAIPRRRGINEKLFF
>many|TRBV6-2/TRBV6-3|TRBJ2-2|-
TGTGCCAGCAGTTACTCCGTTGCACAGGGTGACGGGGAGCTGTTTTTT
CASSYSVAQGDGELFF